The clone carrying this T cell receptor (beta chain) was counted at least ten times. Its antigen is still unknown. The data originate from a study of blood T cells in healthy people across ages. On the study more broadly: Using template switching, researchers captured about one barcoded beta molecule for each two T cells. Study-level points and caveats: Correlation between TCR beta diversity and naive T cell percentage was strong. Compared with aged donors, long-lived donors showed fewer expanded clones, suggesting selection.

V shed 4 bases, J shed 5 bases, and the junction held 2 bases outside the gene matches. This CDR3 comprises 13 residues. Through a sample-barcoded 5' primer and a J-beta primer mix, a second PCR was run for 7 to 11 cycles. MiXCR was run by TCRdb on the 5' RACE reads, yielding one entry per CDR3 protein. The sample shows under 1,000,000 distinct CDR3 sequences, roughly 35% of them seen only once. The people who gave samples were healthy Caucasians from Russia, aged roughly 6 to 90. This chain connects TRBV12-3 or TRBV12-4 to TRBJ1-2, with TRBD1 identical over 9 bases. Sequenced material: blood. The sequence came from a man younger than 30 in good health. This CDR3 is CASSSQGAYGYTF. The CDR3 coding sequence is TGTGCCAGCAGTTCACAGGGGGCTTATGGCTACACCTTC.